These 5 T cell receptor beta chains were sequenced from one sample in a study of cytomegalovirus exposure and HLA in healthy donors. PCR employed 60 Vbeta and 13 Jbeta primers. Only in-frame clones appear in the TCRdb table, and some are missing; sequencing was by immunoSEQ multiplex PCR. This table holds 100,000 to 150,000 clones, around 80% found once. The sequencing sample was made of PBMCs. The receptor set was obtained from a man aged 45-60 years in good health and CMV-seronegative.

This clone occurred once. V and J are TRBV18 and TRBJ2-1; 7 bases match TRBD1. This CDR3 comprises 13 residues. After removal of 4 bases from V and 9 bases from J, the junction contained 6 bases not matched to a gene. Germline lookup yields CDR1 KGHSH and CDR2 LQKENI. The CDR3 is CASSRGQDGEQFF. The CDR3 DNA reads TGTGCCAGCTCACGCGGACAGGACGGTGAGCAGTTCTTC.

This clone showed up just a few times. The CDR3 loop reads CASRKGLAGVELFF. CDR3 coding DNA: TGTGCCAGCCGGAAGGGTCTAGCGGGAGTGGAGCTGTTTTTT. The chain employs TRBV5-8 and TRBJ2-2; the match to TRBD2 covers 10 bases. The CDR3 has 14 amino acids. Germline V CDR1 and CDR2: SGHTS, YDEGEE. Trimming cost V 7 bases and J 10 bases; bases outside gene matches: 10. The full variable domain, with the rest looked up from reference TRBV5-8 and TRBJ2-2, is EAGVTQSPTHLIKTRGQQATLRCSPISGHTSVYWYQQALGLGLQFLLWYDEGEERNRGNFPPRFSGRQFPNYSSELNVNALELEDSALYLCASRKGLAGVELFFGEGSRLTVL.

This chain joins TRBV30 and TRBJ1-2; TRBD1 might be the D (6 bases). Germline-derived CDR1 and CDR2 are GTSNPN and SVGIG (reference sequence). The CDR3 loop spans 14 amino acids. V lost 0 bases and J 2 bases, leaving 10 bases between the germline ends. The CDR3 sequence: CAWSVSTGNYGYTF. In DNA, the CDR3 is TGTGCCTGGAGTGTCAGTACAGGGAACTATGGCTACACCTTC.

This rearrangement joins TRBV5-1 to TRBJ1-2; TRBD1 might be the D (5 bases). Germline V gene sequence: CDR1 SGHRS, CDR2 YFSETQ. The V end was cut by 4 bases, the J end by 4 bases, with 14 bases between. There are 14 residues in the CDR3. The CDR3 is CASSEVQGGYGYTF. The DNA of the CDR3 is TGCGCCAGCAGCGAGGTGCAGGGTGGCTATGGCTACACCTTC.

The chain combines TRBV10-2 with TRBJ2-5; TRBD2 matches 14 bases. The CDR3 is 18 amino acids. Losses at the gene ends were 4 bases for V and 9 bases for J; bases not matched to a gene: 16. From germline, CDR1 is WSHSY and CDR2 SAAADI. CDR3 in amino acids: CASSVPTSGGGIGWAQYF. CDR3 nucleotide sequence: TGCGCCAGCAGTGTCCCGACTAGCGGGGGGGGAATAGGGTGGGCCCAGTACTTC.